This TCR beta chain derives from a study of cytomegalovirus exposure and HLA in healthy donors. CDR1 SGHDT and CDR2 YYEEEE come from the germline V gene. The CDR3 extends over 17 amino acids. V dropped 4 bases and J dropped 3; count of bases not matched to a gene: 12. Primers: 60 Vbeta forward and 13 Jbeta reverse. Sequencing was performed with immunoSEQ multiplex PCR; in TCRdb, only in-frame clones are kept and a portion is missing. The sample holds about 200,000 clones, 80% to 85% seen once. Findings and caveats of the study: It emerged from a later analysis that several of the most significant clusters appeared to be linked to common viral pathogens.

As for this clone: Its antigen is still unknown.

Sequenced material: PBMCs. The rearrangement joins TRBV5-6 to TRBJ2-7, with 11 bases identical to TRBD2. This receptor was obtained from a boy aged 2-15 years in good health and CMV-seronegative. The CDR3 region is CASSPADQGLAVYEQYF. The CDR3 DNA follows: TGTGCCAGCAGCCCAGCTGATCAGGGACTAGCGGTCTACGAGCAGTACTTC. The full variable domain, its missing parts supplied by reference TRBV5-6 and TRBJ2-7, is DAGVTQSPTHLIKTRGQQVTLRCSPKSGHDTVSWYQQALGQGPQFIFQYYEEEERQRGNFPDRFSGHQFPNYSSELNVNALLLGDSALYLCASSPADQGLAVYEQYFGPGTRLTVT.